This T cell receptor (beta chain) was identified in a study of OX40 agonist ivuxolimab in advanced cancers. The count of this clone is one. What it recognizes is unknown. Libraries were prepared by immunoSEQ multiplex PCR; TCRdb keeps only in-frame clonotypes and omits some of them. Here the sample spans tens of thousands of clones, 70% to 90% being singletons. In germline, CDR1 is MNHEY, CDR2 SMNVEV (reference sequence). The germline V and J ends were trimmed by 4 bases and 2 bases, with 16 bases remaining between them. The CDR3 loop spans 16 amino acids. Study-level results: Normalized T-cell clonal expansion was also low in some nonresponders.

The source of this sequence is an adult with an advanced solid tumor such as melanoma, head and neck, liver or kidney cancer. The rearrangement links TRBV27 to TRBJ2-3; D gene ambiguous. This sample comprised CD4+ or CD8+ T cells sorted from blood, obtained in a trial of the OX40 agonist ivuxolimab. The CDR3 nucleotides read TGTGCCAGCAGTTCCAACCAGGCCATTATCACAGATACGCAGTATTTT. It yields the protein CASSSNQAIITDTQYF.